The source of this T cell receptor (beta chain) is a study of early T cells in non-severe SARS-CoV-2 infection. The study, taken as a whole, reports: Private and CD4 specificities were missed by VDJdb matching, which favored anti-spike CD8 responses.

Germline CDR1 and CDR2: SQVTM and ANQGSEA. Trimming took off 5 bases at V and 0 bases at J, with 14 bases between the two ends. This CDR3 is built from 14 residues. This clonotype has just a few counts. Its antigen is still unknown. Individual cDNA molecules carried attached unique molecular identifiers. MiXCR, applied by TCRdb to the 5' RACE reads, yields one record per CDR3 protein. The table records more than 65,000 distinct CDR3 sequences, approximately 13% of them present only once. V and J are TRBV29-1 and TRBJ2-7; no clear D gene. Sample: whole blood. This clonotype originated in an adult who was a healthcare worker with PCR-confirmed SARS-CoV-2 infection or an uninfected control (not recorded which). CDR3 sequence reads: CSVSPGGSSYEQYF. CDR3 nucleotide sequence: TGCAGCGTTAGCCCGGGCGGAAGCTCCTACGAGCAGTACTTC.